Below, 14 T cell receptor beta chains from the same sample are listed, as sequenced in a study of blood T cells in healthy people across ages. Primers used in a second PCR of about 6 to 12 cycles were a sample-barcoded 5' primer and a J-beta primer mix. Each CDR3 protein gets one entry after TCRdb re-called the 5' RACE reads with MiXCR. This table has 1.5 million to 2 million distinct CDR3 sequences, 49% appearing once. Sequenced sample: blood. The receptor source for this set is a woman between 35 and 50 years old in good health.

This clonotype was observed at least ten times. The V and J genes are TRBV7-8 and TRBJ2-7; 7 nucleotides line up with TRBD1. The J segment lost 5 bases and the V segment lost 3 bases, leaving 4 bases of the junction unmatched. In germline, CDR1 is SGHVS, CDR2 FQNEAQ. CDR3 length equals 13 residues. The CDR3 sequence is CASSLTGIHEQYF. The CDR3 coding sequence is TGTGCCAGCAGCTTGACAGGGATCCACGAGCAGTACTTC. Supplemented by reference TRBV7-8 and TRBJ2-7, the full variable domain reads GAGVSQSPRYKVAKRGQDVALRCDPISGHVSLFWYQQALGQGPEFLTYFQNEAQLDKSGLPSDRFFAERPEGSVSTLKIQRTQQEDSAVYLCASSLTGIHEQYFGPGTRLTVT.

Here the CDR3 reads CASSPQGLSGTQYF. Here the CDR3 DNA reads TGTGCCAGCAGCCCACAGGGGCTGTCAGGGACCCAGTACTTC. V usage is TRBV3-1 and J usage is TRBJ2-5, with TRBD1 matching over 7 bases. Germline CDR1 and CDR2: LGHDT and YNNKEL (reference sequence). Trimming at V came to 4 bases and at J to 7 bases, leaving 9 bases not matched to a gene. CDR3 size: 14 residues.

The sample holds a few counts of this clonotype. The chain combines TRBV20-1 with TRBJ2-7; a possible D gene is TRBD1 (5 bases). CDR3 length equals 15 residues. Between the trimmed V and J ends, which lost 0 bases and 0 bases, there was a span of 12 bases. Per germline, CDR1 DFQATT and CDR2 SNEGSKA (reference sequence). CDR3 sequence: CSARDLTVSSYEQYF. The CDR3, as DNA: TGCAGTGCTAGAGATTTGACAGTCAGCTCCTACGAGCAGTACTTC.

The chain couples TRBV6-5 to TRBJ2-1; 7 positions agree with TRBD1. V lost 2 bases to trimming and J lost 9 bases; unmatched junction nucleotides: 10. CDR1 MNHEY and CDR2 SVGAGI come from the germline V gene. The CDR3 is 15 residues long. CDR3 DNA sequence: TGTGCCAGCAGTTACCATAAACAGGGGTGGAGTGAGCAGTTCTTC. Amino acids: CASSYHKQGWSEQFF.

CDR3 nucleotides: TGCAGTGCAGGTCTCTCTGGAGGAGATACGCAGTATTTT. This gives the protein CSAGLSGGDTQYF. The rearrangement links TRBV20-1 to TRBJ2-3, with D tentatively TRBD2 (5 bases). V dropped 6 bases and J dropped 5 bases, with 15 bases sitting between them. The CDR3 totals 13 residues. The V gene's germline CDR1 is DFQATT and CDR2 SNEGSKA (reference sequence).

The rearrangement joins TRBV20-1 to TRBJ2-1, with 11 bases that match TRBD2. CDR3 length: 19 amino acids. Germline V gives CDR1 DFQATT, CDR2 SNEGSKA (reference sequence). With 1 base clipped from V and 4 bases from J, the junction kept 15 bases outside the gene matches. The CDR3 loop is CSARVKLAGVYIVYNEQFF. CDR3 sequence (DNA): TGCAGTGCTAGAGTAAAACTAGCGGGGGTATATATCGTTTACAATGAGCAGTTCTTC.

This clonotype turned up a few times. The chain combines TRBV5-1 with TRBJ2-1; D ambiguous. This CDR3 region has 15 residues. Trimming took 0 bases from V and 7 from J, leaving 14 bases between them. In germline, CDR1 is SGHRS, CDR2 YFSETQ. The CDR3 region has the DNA TGCGCCAGCAGCTTGGAACCAGGTTTTGGGAATGAGCAGTTCTTC. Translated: CASSLEPGFGNEQFF.

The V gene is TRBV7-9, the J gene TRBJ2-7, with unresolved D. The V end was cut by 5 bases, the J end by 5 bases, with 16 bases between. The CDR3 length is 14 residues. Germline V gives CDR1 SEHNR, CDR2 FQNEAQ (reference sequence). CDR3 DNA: TGTGCCAGCAGCCCTAACAGTCCCCGGGACGAGCAGTACTTC. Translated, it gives CASSPNSPRDEQYF.

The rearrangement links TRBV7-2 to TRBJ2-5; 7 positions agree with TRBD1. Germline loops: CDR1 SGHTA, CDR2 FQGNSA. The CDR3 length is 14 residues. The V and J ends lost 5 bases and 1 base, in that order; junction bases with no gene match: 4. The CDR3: CASSNDRAQETQYF. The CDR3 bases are TGTGCCAGCAGCAATGACAGGGCCCAAGAGACCCAGTACTTC.

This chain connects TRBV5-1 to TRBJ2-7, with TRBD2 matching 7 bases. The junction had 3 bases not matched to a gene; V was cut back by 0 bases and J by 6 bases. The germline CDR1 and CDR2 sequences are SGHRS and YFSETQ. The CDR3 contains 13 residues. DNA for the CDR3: TGCGCCAGCAGCTTGGCGACTAGCTCCGAGCAGTACTTC. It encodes CASSLATSSEQYF.

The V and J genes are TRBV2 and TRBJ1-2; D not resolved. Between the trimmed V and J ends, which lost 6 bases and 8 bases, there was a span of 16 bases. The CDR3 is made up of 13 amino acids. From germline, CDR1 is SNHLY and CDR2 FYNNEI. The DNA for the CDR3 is TGTGCCAGCAGGGTAGGAAACAAGGGAGGCTACACCTTC. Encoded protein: CASRVGNKGGYTF.

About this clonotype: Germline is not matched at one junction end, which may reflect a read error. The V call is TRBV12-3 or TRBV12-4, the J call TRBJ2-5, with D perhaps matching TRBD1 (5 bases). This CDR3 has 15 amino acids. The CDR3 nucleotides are TGTGCCGGCAGTCGCACGGGCTCCTCAGGGGAGACCCAGTACTTC. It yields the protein CAGSRTGSSGETQYF.

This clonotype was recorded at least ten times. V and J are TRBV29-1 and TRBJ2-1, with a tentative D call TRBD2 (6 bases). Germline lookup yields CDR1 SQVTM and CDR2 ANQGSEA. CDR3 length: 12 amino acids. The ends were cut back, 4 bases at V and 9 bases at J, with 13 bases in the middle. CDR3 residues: CSVVPAGSEQFF. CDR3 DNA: TGCAGCGTTGTTCCAGCGGGCAGTGAGCAGTTCTTC.

The chain's CDR3 is CASSFLQGVQETQYF. The CDR3 DNA is TGTGCCAGCAGCTTCCTACAGGGTGTCCAAGAGACCCAGTACTTC. The chain combines TRBV5-5 with TRBJ2-5; D perhaps matches TRBD1 (6 bases). The CDR3 sequence is 15 residues long. In germline, CDR1 is SGHKS, CDR2 YYEKEE (reference sequence). V lost 2 bases to trimming and J lost 1 base, with 12 bases between them.